This is a list of T cell receptor beta chains from one sample in a study of cytomegalovirus exposure and HLA in healthy donors. Assay: immunoSEQ multiplex PCR; the TCRdb copy retains only in-frame clones and omits some. The sample yields about 130,000 clones, 75% to 85% seen once. Material: PBMCs. Receptor source: a man aged 25-45 years in good health and CMV-seronegative. Both conserved end residues are part of each CDR3. Fields, in order: clone size, D gene, V gene, J gene, CDR3 DNA, CDR3 protein. A D gene is named only where the DNA matches it firmly. Expanded clones are given a class, and other clones once, few, many or no size at all.

NA,TRBD2,TRBV11-3,TRBJ2-1,TGTGCCAGCAGCGTGCGGGAGGGCCTCTACAATGAGCAGTTCTTC,CASSVREGLYNEQFF
NA,NA,TRBV4-1,TRBJ2-3,TGCGCCAGCAGCCAGGGGGGCGGGAGAGCAGGAGATACGCAGTATTTT,CASSQGGGRAGDTQYF
NA,TRBD2,TRBV5-4,TRBJ2-7,TGTGCCAGCAGCCCAAGCGGGGGAACCCTCTACGAGCAGTACTTC,CASSPSGGTLYEQYF
few,NA,TRBV13,TRBJ2-7,TGTGCCAGCAGCTTTAGAGTTGCCTACGAGCAGTACTTC,CASSFRVAYEQYF
once,NA,TRBV28,TRBJ1-4,TGTGCCAGCAGACTGAGGACAGCAACTAATGAAAAACTGTTTTTT,CASRLRTATNEKLFF
NA,NA,TRBV28,TRBJ2-3,TGTGCCAGCAGTCCACATCCAGGAGGTGGTACAGATACGCAGTATTTT,CASSPHPGGGTDTQYF
few,NA,TRBV6-5,TRBJ2-1,TGTGCCAGCAGTTACTCGACTCAGGGTCTGAGTGAGCAGTTCTTC,CASSYSTQGLSEQFF
NA,TRBD2,TRBV28,TRBJ2-1,TGTGCCAGCAGGAAGGGACTACAGGTTGACGATGAGCAGTTCTTC,CASRKGLQVDDEQFF
few,TRBD2,TRBV10-3,TRBJ2-2,TGTGCCATCAGTGTGGGACTAGCGGGAGGTGGCGGGGAGCTGTTTTTT,CAISVGLAGGGGELFF
NA,TRBD2,TRBV27,TRBJ2-3,TGTGCCAGCAGTTCCCCTAGCGGGAGGGCCTCGAATACGCAGTATTTT,CASSSPSGRASNTQYF
NA,NA,TRBV9,TRBJ2-3,TGTGCCAGCAGCGTAGATGGGCTAAGCACAGATACGCAGTATTTT,CASSVDGLSTDTQYF
NA,TRBD1,TRBV5-4,TRBJ2-6,TGTGCCAGCAGCTTGAGTGGACAGGGGCACTCTGGGGCCAACGTCCTGACTTTC,CASSLSGQGHSGANVLTF
NA,TRBD2,TRBV15,TRBJ2-1,TGTGCCACCAACGGGGTGGTTAGCGGGAGGGATCACAATGAGCAGTTCTTC,CATNGVVSGRDHNEQFF
NA,NA,TRBV5-4,TRBJ1-4,TGTGCCAGCAGCAGCGGTGGGGTTGCAACTAATGAAAAACTGTTTTTT,CASSSGGVATNEKLFF
NA,NA,TRBV6-1,TRBJ1-1,TGTGCCAGCAGTGAACTGGCGGGGTTCGTCGCTGAAGCTTTCTTT,CASSELAGFVAEAFF
NA,TRBD1,TRBV27,TRBJ2-1,TGTGCCAGCAGTCAAAGACAGGGTTACTACAATGAGCAGTTCTTC,CASSQRQGYYNEQFF
NA,NA,TRBV5-1,TRBJ2-2,TGCGCCAGCAGCTTGGCCTTACGAGCTACGAACACCGGGGAGCTGTTTTTT,CASSLALRATNTGELFF
NA,TRBD2,TRBV2,TRBJ2-5,TGTGCCAGCAGTAGACTAACGGGAGGATTACAAGAGACCCAGTACTTC,CASSRLTGGLQETQYF
NA,NA,TRBV7-9,TRBJ2-1,TGTGCCAGCAGCTGGACTTCTGAGCAGTTCTTC,CASSWTSEQFF
few,TRBD1,TRBV18,TRBJ2-2,TGTGCCAGCTCACCACCGGACAGGGGGAACACCGGGGAGCTGTTTTTT,CASSPPDRGNTGELFF
NA,TRBD1,TRBV15,TRBJ2-7,TGTGCCACCAGCAGAGACCTGACCCTAGGGGGCGGGGAGCAGTACTTC,CATSRDLTLGGGEQYF
NA,TRBD1,TRBV27,TRBJ2-7,TGTGCCAGCAGTTTTTCCGGGACAGGGTGGAACGAGCAGTACTTC,CASSFSGTGWNEQYF
once,NA,TRBV15,TRBJ2-7,TGTGCCACCAGCAGAGACTCCCTTAGCTCCTACGAGCAGTACTTC,CATSRDSLSSYEQYF
NA,TRBD2,TRBV19,TRBJ2-1,TGTGCCAGTAGTTGGGGAGCGGGAGACGGTGAGCAGTTCTTC,CASSWGAGDGEQFF
few,NA,TRBV11-2,TRBJ2-3,TGTGCCAGCAGGATTCCTATTAGCACAGATACGCAGTATTTT,CASRIPISTDTQYF
NA,TRBD2,TRBV5-1,TRBJ2-1,TGCGCCAGCAGCTTGGCGCCTAGCGGGAGAGCGGGAGACAATGAGCAGTTCTTC,CASSLAPSGRAGDNEQFF
NA,NA,TRBV19,TRBJ1-1,TGTGCCAGTAGTATAGATCCCCCCGGCGGGTTTAGTTTAGCCTCATTAAACACTGAAGCTTTCTTT,CASSIDPPGGFSLASLNTEAFF
NA,TRBD2,TRBV11-2,TRBJ2-7,TGTGCCAGCAGCTCCGGACTAGCCTACGAGCAGTACTTC,CASSSGLAYEQYF
NA,TRBD2,TRBV29-1,TRBJ2-3,TGCAGCGTTGAAGCTAGCGGGAAAGGTAATACGCAGTATTTT,CSVEASGKGNTQYF
NA,NA,TRBV27,TRBJ1-5,TGTGCCAGCAGTTTAATACGGGGGTCTGGGCAGCCCCAGCATTTT,CASSLIRGSGQPQHF
once,NA,TRBV29-1,TRBJ2-4,TGCAGCGTCATCCCCAGGGATCGAAACATTCAGTACTTC,CSVIPRDRNIQYF
NA,TRBD1,TRBV15,TRBJ2-5,TGTGCCACCAGCCGGGACAGGGTTACGTCGACCCAAGCCCAGAATTGGTACCAAGAGACCCAGTACTTC,CATSRDRVTSTQAQNWYQETQYF
NA,TRBD1,TRBV7-2,TRBJ1-3,TGTGCCAGCAACCTGTACCCAGGGACAGGGGGCCCTGGAAACACCATATATTTT,CASNLYPGTGGPGNTIYF
NA,TRBD1,TRBV5-4,TRBJ1-2,TGTGCCAGCAGCTTCCCGGACGAAGGGGGCTTCGGCTACACCTTC,CASSFPDEGGFGYTF
NA,TRBD2,TRBV14,TRBJ2-7,TGTGCCAGCAGCCAAGCTGGCGGGGGGAACTACGAGCAGTACTTC,CASSQAGGGNYEQYF
NA,NA,TRBV28,TRBJ1-1,TGTGCCAGCAGTTCACCAATCCAGGGGTCGGGGACTGAAGCTTTCTTT,CASSSPIQGSGTEAFF
NA,TRBD2,TRBV29-1,TRBJ2-5,TGCAGCGTTGGCGGGAGACCCCAAGAGACCCAGTACTTC,CSVGGRPQETQYF
NA,NA,TRBV28,TRBJ1-2,TGTGCCAGCGCCGTGGGGGGGGCTGTTGGCGGCTACACCTTC,CASAVGGAVGGYTF
NA,NA,TRBV5-4,TRBJ1-2,TGTGCCAGCAGCTTTTTTCTGGGGGCCCAAAACTATGGCTACACCTTC,CASSFFLGAQNYGYTF